This paragraph covers one TCR beta chain sequence. This clone was seen more than once but under ten times. Its antigen is currently not known. Base qualities are missing; no much larger clone stands one base away. TCRbeta CDR3 regions were amplified from genomic DNA by means of the immunoSEQ Assay, a bias-controlled multiplex PCR. Per the authors' processing: The number of nucleated cells in each sample was estimated by amplification of reference gene primers within the assay. Sequence reads were collapsed and filtered to measure the absolute abundance of every unique TCRbeta CDR3 rearrangement. Productive Simpson clonality was computed per sample as the square root of Simpson's diversity index over productive rearrangements. In its TCRdb copy, this immuneACCESS table keeps in-frame sequences only and misses some clones. Where compared with another copy, unresolved V genes explain less than half of these, and the others have no known cause. V and J calls plus clone size are reproduced from that table; the DNA served to infer D and trimming. For this sample the table gives 250,000 to 300,000 clones, of which around 81% were detected only once. The top ten clones comprise roughly 3.2% of the sample.

These data are taken from a study of blood T cell repertoires in COVID-19 (dated by TCRdb to about 2020). A note on the overall study: Collaborator samples came from the United States, Italy and Spain and covered acute and convalescent phases of COVID-19. The material from the prospective study consisted of cDNA or gDNA derived from T cells, B-cell-depleted T cells, or PBMCs. Subjects who had been exposed to COVID-19, were actively infected with it, or had recovered from it provided the deeply sampled blood TCRbeta repertoires that made up the dataset. The repertoires were made available in a free public database intended to serve as a resource for research on the immune response to SARS-CoV-2. The samples were drawn from two sources: the first 160 participants of the ongoing ImmuneRACE study, and 1,000 to 1,500 subjects contributed by 6 global collaborators. Sample metadata almost always included a de-identified subject ID, COVID-19 status, age in years and sex. Where HLA class I and class II types were available, the types were taken from metadata supplied by the sample provider, not from assay-based typing.

What the work shows at the level of the full study, not this receptor alone: Clinical and demographic metadata were provided uncurated, with the amount varying by source and participant.

Participants in the prospective study were aged about 18 to 95 years, lived in 24 United States geographic areas, and enrolled through a virtual design. To assign participants to cohorts, the prospective study relied on clinical history that participants themselves reported in a screening survey and a study questionnaire. Recovered participants in ImmuneRACE Cohort 3 were defined as having two consecutive negative NP/OP PCR tests, clearance from a healthcare professional, or resolution of symptoms. In the prospective study, whole blood, serum and a nasopharyngeal or oropharyngeal swab were collected from each participant by mobile phlebotomists. Additional blood draws and questionnaires over an approximately two-month period could optionally be provided by prospective study participants. Blood samples from the prospective study were shipped frozen or at room temperature prior to DNA extraction.

The material sequenced was PBMCs or T cells enriched from blood (not recorded which). The receptor's source is a man aged 45-65 years who had recovered from COVID-19.

The CDR3 protein sequence reads: CASSFSLRDTEAFF. The DNA sequence reads TGCGCCAGCAGCTTCTCTCTCCGAGACACTGAAGCTTTCTTT. Recombination connected TRBV5-1 to TRBJ1-1, with the D gene not confidently named. V is cut by 2 bases and J by 3 bases, and the space between the germline ends is 11 bases. The CDR3 starts with the cysteine, ends with the phenylalanine, and has 14 residues. Kept here is only the CDR3 DNA, which spans 42 bases and is read in frame from base 1. Reading the germline V gene gives CDR1 SGHRS and CDR2 YFSETQ. The CDR3 plus the reference TRBV5-1 and TRBJ1-1 genes for the other parts give the full variable domain: KAGVTQTPRYLIKTRGQQVTLSCSPISGHRSVSWYQQTPGQGLQFLFEYFSETQRNKGNFPGRFSGRQFSNSRSEMNVSTLELGDSALYLCASSFSLRDTEAFFGQGTRLTVV.